This entry lists 29 T cell receptor beta chains sequenced from one sample in a study of blood T cell repertoires in COVID-19. Profiled with immunoSEQ multiplex PCR; TCRdb holds only in-frame clones, not every one. Here the sample spans some 200,000 clones, approximately 80% being singletons. Sequencing was performed on PBMCs or T cells enriched from blood (not recorded which). These receptors were obtained from a woman aged 45-59 years who had recovered from COVID-19.

This clone was counted only a few times. The rearrangement links TRBV24-1 to TRBJ1-2; D is unresolved. CDR1 and CDR2 from the germline V gene are KGHDR and SFDVKD. The CDR3 spans 13 residues. Trimming cost V 8 bases and J 3 bases, with 12 bases left between them. The CDR3: CATMGTMDYGYTF. CDR3 nucleotides: TGTGCCACCATGGGCACCATGGACTATGGCTACACCTTC.

This CDR3 reads CASSRWFHRNTGELFF. The DNA for the CDR3 is TGCGCCAGCAGCCGATGGTTTCACAGGAACACCGGGGAGCTGTTTTTT. V and J are TRBV5-1 and TRBJ2-2; unclear D gene. The CDR3 contains 16 residues. CDR1 is SGHRS, CDR2 YFSETQ, per germline. V dropped 4 bases and J dropped 1 base, with 14 bases sitting between them.

The chain joins TRBV4-1 to TRBJ1-2; D is perhaps TRBD1 (6 bases). CDR1 is MGHRA, CDR2 YSYEKL, per germline. Trimming stripped 2 bases from V and 7 bases from J, with 23 bases between. The CDR3 is 17 amino acids. CDR3 sequence (DNA): TGCGCCAGCAGCCAAATTCTGCGATCCTCGGGACACCTTGGCTACACCTTC. Protein product: CASSQILRSSGHLGYTF.

This chain links TRBV6-4 with TRBJ1-2; D not certain. The V and J ends lost 2 bases and 7 bases respectively, with 11 bases between them. Germline V gene lookup returns CDR1 MRHNA and CDR2 SNTAGT. The CDR3 is made up of 13 amino acids. CDR3 amino acids: CASSDREDAGYTF. As DNA, the CDR3 is TGTGCCAGCAGTGACAGGGAGGACGCTGGCTACACCTTC.

The chain has TRBV27 and TRBJ2-4; the D gene is possibly TRBD1 (5 bases). The CDR3 consists of 16 residues. Trimming took 0 bases from V and 0 from J, leaving 9 bases between them. CDR1 and CDR2 from the germline V gene are MNHEY and SMNVEV (reference sequence). The CDR3 spells CASSLSPRGAKNIQYF. CDR3 in DNA: TGTGCCAGCAGTTTATCACCTAGGGGAGCCAAAAACATTCAGTACTTC.

This chain uses TRBV6-5 with TRBJ2-1; D might be TRBD1 (6 bases). Trimming took 2 bases from V and 0 from J, leaving 11 bases between them. The CDR3 spans 16 residues. Germline values: CDR1 MNHEY, CDR2 SVGAGI. CDR3 region: CASSYTTGSSYNEQFF. CDR3 bases: TGTGCCAGCAGTTACACTACAGGGAGCTCCTACAATGAGCAGTTCTTC.

V usage is TRBV6-5 and J usage is TRBJ2-1; D is possibly TRBD2 (6 bases). The CDR3 totals 14 residues. Germline values: CDR1 MNHEY, CDR2 SVGAGI. V lost 1 base and J 5 bases, leaving 9 bases between the germline ends. CDR3 nucleotides: TGTGCCAGCAGTTACTGGACTACGCACAATGAGCAGTTCTTC. It yields the protein CASSYWTTHNEQFF.

This rearrangement joins TRBV10-3 to TRBJ1-2; D not certain. This CDR3 has 13 residues. Trimming cost V 6 bases and J 1 base, with 9 bases left between them. The germline V gene encodes CDR1 ENHRY and CDR2 SYGVKD. This CDR3 reads CAISEDNNYGYTF. In DNA form, the CDR3 reads TGTGCCATCAGCGAAGACAATAACTATGGCTACACCTTC.

This clone was detected once. The rearrangement uses TRBV10-3 and TRBJ2-1, with 11 bases identical to TRBD2. V shed 7 bases, J shed 0 bases, and the junction held 8 bases outside the gene matches. CDR1 and CDR2 (germline): ENHRY, SYGVKD. This CDR3 contains 17 residues. This chain's CDR3 is CAITPLAGGGSYNEQFF. CDR3 nucleotide sequence: TGTGCCATCACTCCCCTAGCGGGAGGCGGCTCCTACAATGAGCAGTTCTTC.

The chain recombines TRBV19 with TRBJ2-7, with a weak D call TRBD1 (6 bases). Germline CDR1 and CDR2: LNHDA and SQIVND (reference sequence). With 6 bases removed from V and 1 base from J, the gap between germline ends came to 13 bases. The CDR3 runs 14 residues. The CDR3 region has the DNA TGTGCCAGTAGCCTGGACAGCTCTTCCTACGAGCAGTACTTC. As protein: CASSLDSSSYEQYF.

The CDR3: CASSIGPVGVRGLYNEQFF. The CDR3 nucleotides are TGTGCCAGTAGTATAGGGCCCGTTGGGGTAAGGGGGCTATACAATGAGCAGTTCTTC. V is TRBV19 and J is TRBJ2-1, with TRBD1 matching over 7 bases. CDR3 length: 19 amino acids. Germline assignment: CDR1 LNHDA and CDR2 SQIVND (reference sequence). Trimming at V came to 1 base and at J to 4 bases, leaving 16 bases not matched to a gene.

This clone was observed a few times. V gene TRBV30 combines with J gene TRBJ1-1; D perhaps matches TRBD1 (5 bases). In germline, CDR1 is GTSNPN, CDR2 SVGIG (reference sequence). The CDR3 has 13 amino acids. V was clipped by 0 bases and J by 10 bases, with 15 bases between them. The CDR3 loop reads CAWSVMGTGSAFF. The CDR3 DNA reads as TGTGCCTGGAGTGTAATGGGGACTGGCTCAGCTTTCTTT.

The chain carries TRBV27 and TRBJ2-3; TRBD2 aligns across 7 bases. CDR3 length: 15 residues. Germline lookup yields CDR1 MNHEY and CDR2 SMNVEV (reference sequence). The V segment lost 7 bases and the J segment 5 bases; nucleotides outside the gene matches: 12. CDR3 DNA: TGTGCCAGCACAAAACCAGGGAGGGAAGGAGATACGCAGTATTTT. It codes for CASTKPGREGDTQYF.

The chain's CDR3 is CASSTGPSNEKLFF. DNA for the CDR3: TGTGCCAGCAGCACAGGGCCGAGTAATGAAAAACTGTTTTTT. The chain has TRBV7-9 and TRBJ1-4; D is perhaps TRBD1 (6 bases). In germline, CDR1 is SEHNR, CDR2 FQNEAQ (reference sequence). The CDR3 sequence is 14 residues long. The V and J ends lost 5 bases and 4 bases respectively, with 11 bases between them.

The chain employs TRBV12-3 or TRBV12-4 and TRBJ1-1; 9 bases fit TRBD1. The CDR3 length is 13 residues. V was clipped by 5 bases and J by 7 bases; unmatched bases: 5. CDR3 nucleotide sequence: TGTGCCAGCAGTCCTACAGGGGGCTTTGAAGCTTTCTTT. This sequence encodes CASSPTGGFEAFF.

The chain links TRBV4-1 to TRBJ1-3; the D gene is possibly TRBD1 (5 bases). Germline CDR1 MGHRA, CDR2 YSYEKL. Trimming cost V 5 bases and J 0 bases, with 11 bases left between them. The CDR3 is made up of 15 amino acids. The CDR3 protein is CASSLGVSSGNTIYF. CDR3 nucleotide sequence: TGCGCCAGCAGCTTAGGGGTTAGCTCTGGAAACACCATATATTTT.

The chain links TRBV18 to TRBJ1-2; D gene unclear. Trimming took off 5 bases at V and 3 bases at J, with 7 bases between the two ends. Germline V lookup: CDR1 KGHSH, CDR2 LQKENI. The CDR3 runs to 12 residues. CDR3 DNA sequence: TGTGCCAGCTCATGGGAGGACTATGGCTACACCTTC. The encoded protein is CASSWEDYGYTF.

The rearrangement uses TRBV18 and TRBJ2-6; 9 nucleotides match TRBD1. Germline CDR1 KGHSH, CDR2 LQKENI. This CDR3 is built from 21 residues. With 5 bases clipped from V and 0 bases from J, the junction kept 17 bases outside the gene matches. The CDR3 coding sequence is TGTGCCAGCTCAGCAATACTCTCCGGGACAGGGAGCCTCTCTGGGGCCAACGTCCTGACTTTC. Amino acid sequence: CASSAILSGTGSLSGANVLTF. The variable domain in full, with the rest retrieved from reference TRBV18 and TRBJ2-6, is NAGVMQNPRHLVRRRGQEARLRCSPMKGHSHVYWYRQLPEEGLKFMVYLQKENIIDESGMPKERFSAEFPKEGPSILRIQQVVRGDSAAYFCASSAILSGTGSLSGANVLTFGAGSRLTVL.

This chain connects TRBV19 to TRBJ2-3; TRBD1 agrees at 10 bases. After removal of 5 bases from V and 1 base from J, the junction contained 3 bases not matched to a gene. Per germline, CDR1 LNHDA and CDR2 SQIVND (reference sequence). The CDR3 is made up of 15 amino acids. The CDR3 DNA is TGTGCCAGTAGTTGGACAGGGGGTGGCACAGATACGCAGTATTTT. Translated: CASSWTGGGTDTQYF.

The J gene is TRBJ2-5, the V gene TRBV5-4, with TRBD2 identical over 8 bases. In germline, CDR1 is SGHNT, CDR2 YYREEE (reference sequence). The V segment lost 1 base and the J segment 1 base; nucleotides outside the gene matches: 6. The CDR3 is 16 residues long. The CDR3 bases are TGTGCCAGCAGCTTGAGAGCGGGAGCGTTCCAAGAGACCCAGTACTTC. It encodes CASSLRAGAFQETQYF.

V usage is TRBV30 and J usage is TRBJ1-6, with D unresolved. CDR1 is GTSNPN, CDR2 SVGIG, per germline (reference sequence). V lost 4 bases to trimming and J lost 7 bases, with 11 bases between them. The CDR3 is 13 amino acids. Written as DNA, the CDR3 is TGTGCCTGGAACCCCCAGTCGAATTCACCCCTCCACTTT. It is translated as CAWNPQSNSPLHF.

The chain carries TRBV19 and TRBJ2-3, with TRBD2 identical over 8 bases. CDR1 LNHDA and CDR2 SQIVND come from the germline V gene (reference sequence). The CDR3 consists of 14 residues. V lost 5 bases to trimming and J lost 4 bases; unmatched junction nucleotides: 5. CDR3 DNA: TGTGCCAGTAGTCGGCGGGAGGTCCCAGATACGCAGTATTTT. Translation gives CASSRREVPDTQYF.

This chain connects TRBV30 to TRBJ2-1; D not certain. V dropped 1 base and J dropped 6 bases, with 13 bases sitting between them. The length of the CDR3 is 14 residues. CDR1 is GTSNPN, CDR2 SVGIG, per germline (reference sequence). The CDR3 region has the DNA TGTGCCTGGAGTGGGTCTGCACTAACCAATGAGCAGTTCTTC. It yields the protein CAWSGSALTNEQFF.

J is TRBJ1-4 and V is TRBV30; no clear D. CDR1 and CDR2 from the germline V gene are GTSNPN and SVGIG (reference sequence). CDR3 length: 13 amino acids. V was cut by 2 bases and J by 5 bases, with 9 bases left in between. CDR3 region: CAWSLSVNEKLFF. The CDR3 DNA is TGTGCCTGGAGTCTGTCCGTAAATGAAAAACTGTTTTTT.

The chain recombines TRBV23-1 with TRBJ2-7, with 8 bases lining up with TRBD2. TRBV23-1 is marked as an open reading frame, function uncertain. The CDR3 runs 16 residues. Trimming took 5 bases from V and 5 from J; bases not matched to a gene: 14. The CDR3 protein is CASSNSGIGTSDEQYF. CDR3 DNA: TGCGCCAGCAGTAATTCAGGGATTGGGACTAGTGACGAGCAGTACTTC.

V is TRBV6-5 and J is TRBJ1-1; TRBD1 is a possible D gene (5 bases). The germline CDR1 and CDR2 sequences are MNHEY and SVGAGI. The CDR3 runs 13 residues. The V end was cut by 6 bases, the J end by 2 bases, with 10 bases between. CDR3 sequence: CASSSQANTEAFF. DNA of the CDR3: TGTGCCAGCAGCTCACAGGCTAACACTGAAGCTTTCTTT.

The chain couples TRBV15 to TRBJ1-2, with D maybe TRBD1 (5 bases). Germline CDR1 is LNHNV and CDR2 is YYDKDF (reference sequence). The CDR3 length is 16 residues. V gave up 0 bases and J gave up 2 bases, with 13 bases separating them. In nucleotides, the CDR3 is TGTGCCACCAGCAGAGATACGGTTTCAGGGAACTATGGCTACACCTTC. Amino acids: CATSRDTVSGNYGYTF.

In regard to this clone: This sample includes further DNA sequences coding for the same CDR3. The V and J genes are TRBV28 and TRBJ1-2, with D possibly matching TRBD1 (5 bases). V dropped 3 bases and J dropped 8 bases, with 10 bases sitting between them. In germline, CDR1 is MDHEN, CDR2 SYDVKM. The CDR3 runs 12 residues. The chain's CDR3 is CASSLGGYGYTF. For the CDR3, the DNA is TGTGCCAGCAGTTTGGGGGGATACGGCTACACCTTC.

J is TRBJ1-2 and V is TRBV3-1 (or the pseudogene TRBV3-2); a possible D gene is TRBD1 (6 bases). In germline, CDR1 is LGHDT, CDR2 YNNKEL (reference sequence). Deletions cut 2 bases from V and 6 bases from J, with 19 bases between. The CDR3 has 16 amino acids. CDR3 bases: TGTGCCAGCAGCCAAACTCGAAACATCAGGGGCGATGGCTACACCTTC. Its translation: CASSQTRNIRGDGYTF.